This entry lists 16 T cell receptor beta chains sequenced from one sample in a study of cytomegalovirus exposure and HLA in healthy donors. The study ran its PCR with 60 Vbeta and 13 Jbeta primers. Libraries were prepared by immunoSEQ multiplex PCR; TCRdb keeps only in-frame clonotypes and omits some of them. The sample lists more than 140,000 clones; around 80% were seen once. Sequencing was performed on PBMCs. The receptors come from a man aged 25 to 40 in good health and CMV-seropositive.

This chain connects TRBV5-6 to TRBJ2-7, with no clear D. V dropped 1 base and J dropped 4 bases, with 6 bases sitting between them. The V gene's germline CDR1 is SGHDT and CDR2 YYEEEE. The length of the CDR3 is 12 residues. For the CDR3, the DNA is TGTGCCAGCAGCTTGTATAGTTACGAGCAGTACTTC. Residues: CASSLYSYEQYF.

This sequence joins TRBV5-6 and TRBJ1-1; no reliable D call. V shed 0 bases and J shed 5 bases, with 5 bases lying between them. CDR3 length: 12 amino acids. Germline V gene data show CDR1 as SGHDT and CDR2 as YYEEEE. The CDR3 reads CASSLGRTEAFF. The CDR3 DNA reads as TGTGCCAGCAGCTTGGGGAGGACTGAAGCTTTCTTT.

This chain uses TRBV5-1 with TRBJ1-1; tentatively, D is TRBD1 (5 bases). The V gene's germline CDR1 is SGHRS and CDR2 YFSETQ. The CDR3 covers 13 residues. Trimming took 4 bases from V and 1 from J, leaving 8 bases between them. For the CDR3, the DNA is TGCGCCAGCAGCGCACAGGAGAACACTGAAGCTTTCTTT. This translates into CASSAQENTEAFF.

The chain recombines TRBV5-4 with TRBJ2-5; D is unclear. Looked up from germline, CDR1 is SGHNT and CDR2 is YYREEE (reference sequence). Deletions cut 1 base from V and 3 bases from J, with 7 bases between. This CDR3 contains 13 residues. The CDR3 here is CASSLRQKETQYF. Written as DNA, the CDR3 is TGTGCCAGCAGCTTGAGACAAAAAGAGACCCAGTACTTC.

The chain uses TRBV5-5 and TRBJ1-4, with D possibly being TRBD1 (6 bases). Germline assignment: CDR1 SGHKS and CDR2 YYEKEE (reference sequence). The V gene lost 1 base and the J gene lost 6 bases, with 19 bases spanning the gap. There are 17 residues in the CDR3. The CDR3 spells CASSLRDAGAVDEKLFF. The CDR3 DNA sequence: TGTGCCAGCAGCTTGCGTGACGCAGGGGCCGTCGATGAAAAACTGTTTTTT.

The gene calls are TRBV6-4 and TRBJ1-5, with TRBD1 as a possible D gene (5 bases). Germline loops: CDR1 MRHNA, CDR2 SNTAGT. Trimming pared 5 bases from V and 2 bases from J, leaving 10 bases between. This CDR3 is built from 14 residues. The CDR3 DNA is TGTGCCAGCAGTCCAGGGTCGGGCAATCAGCCCCAGCATTTT. This encodes CASSPGSGNQPQHF.

This chain uses TRBV7-9 with TRBJ1-3, with D unclear. The CDR3 extends over 15 amino acids. Germline V CDR1 and CDR2: SEHNR, FQNEAQ (reference sequence). The V end lost 5 bases, the J end lost 7 bases, and 18 bases lay between the germline ends. The CDR3 reads CASSPTTGGVNTIYF. DNA of the CDR3: TGTGCCAGCAGCCCCACGACCGGCGGGGTTAACACCATATATTTT.

There are a few counts of this clone. The V call is TRBV7-8, the J call TRBJ2-3; 9 bases are a match to TRBD2. There are 15 residues in the CDR3. The ends lost 7 bases at V and 2 bases at J; junction bases unmatched: 7. CDR1 and CDR2 (germline): SGHVS, FQNEAQ. The CDR3 here is CASNLAGPNTDTQYF. CDR3 sequence (DNA): TGTGCCAGCAACCTAGCGGGGCCCAACACAGATACGCAGTATTTT.

The gene calls are TRBV10-3 and TRBJ2-3; 7 nucleotides align to TRBD2. Trimming removed 11 bases from V and 2 bases from J; junction bases left unmatched: 19. The CDR3 loop spans 17 amino acids. Per the germline V gene, CDR1 is ENHRY and CDR2 is SYGVKD. CDR3 loop: CAHLGWGGKRNTDTQYF. The CDR3 region has the DNA TGTGCCCACCTTGGATGGGGGGGTAAGAGGAACACAGATACGCAGTATTTT.

This chain joins TRBV7-2 and TRBJ2-7; the D gene is possibly TRBD2 (6 bases). Per the germline V gene, CDR1 is SGHTA and CDR2 is FQGNSA. Trimming left V 3 bases short and J 5 bases short, with 14 bases between. This CDR3 has 14 amino acids. The CDR3 protein is CASSLGRTNNEQYF. The CDR3 DNA is TGTGCCAGCAGCTTGGGAAGGACTAATAACGAGCAGTACTTC. Full variable domain (remainder filled in from reference TRBV7-2 and TRBJ2-7): GAGVSQSPSNKVTEKGKDVELRCDPISGHTALYWYRQSLGQGLEFLIYFQGNSAPDKSGLPSDRFSAERTGGSVSTLTIQRTQQEDSAVYLCASSLGRTNNEQYFGPGTRLTVT.

This clone was counted between two and nine times. The chain couples TRBV29-1 to TRBJ2-1; the D is unclear. Trimming took 4 bases from V and 4 from J, leaving 5 bases between them. This CDR3 comprises 11 residues. Germline loops: CDR1 SQVTM, CDR2 ANQGSEA. The CDR3 sequence: CSVVFYNEQFF. CDR3 DNA: TGCAGCGTTGTCTTTTACAATGAGCAGTTCTTC.

This clone was observed a handful of times. This chain joins TRBV15 and TRBJ1-4; 9 nucleotides agree with TRBD1. Germline V gene sequence: CDR1 LNHNV, CDR2 YYDKDF (reference sequence). Trimming took 5 bases from V and 8 from J; bases not matched to a gene: 15. The CDR3 totals 17 residues. The CDR3 sequence: CATSSRDRVRGREKLFF. In nucleotides, the CDR3 is TGTGCCACCAGCTCCCGGGACAGGGTTCGAGGTCGAGAAAAACTGTTTTTT.

The chain combines TRBV30 with TRBJ2-7; 7 bases are shared with TRBD1. The J segment lost 0 bases and the V segment lost 2 bases, leaving 10 bases of the junction unmatched. The length of the CDR3 is 16 residues. Per the germline V gene, CDR1 is GTSNPN and CDR2 is SVGIG (reference sequence). CDR3 nucleotides: TGTGCCTGGAGTCTACAGGGGACAGCAAGCTCCTACGAGCAGTACTTC. Translation: CAWSLQGTASSYEQYF.

The chain carries TRBV5-3 and TRBJ1-2; D not resolved. TRBV5-3 is treated as an ORF (open reading frame) with a function not yet certain. This CDR3 is built from 17 residues. V gave up 2 bases and J gave up 3 bases, with 20 bases separating them. CDR3 coding DNA: TGTGCCAGAAGCTTTATTTTTGTGAGACACATTGACTATGGCTACACCTTC. This sequence encodes CARSFIFVRHIDYGYTF.

V usage is TRBV7-2 and J usage is TRBJ1-1; D ambiguous. CDR3 length: 15 residues. CDR1 and CDR2 from the germline V gene are SGHTA and FQGNSA. Trimming removed 3 bases from V and 0 bases from J, with 11 bases in between. This CDR3 is CASSLQAIMNTEAFF. In DNA form, the CDR3 reads TGTGCCAGCAGCTTGCAGGCTATCATGAACACTGAAGCTTTCTTT.

The chain combines TRBV19 with TRBJ1-1, with D possibly being TRBD1 (6 bases). V lost 5 bases and J lost 4, with 17 bases in between. This CDR3 spans 15 amino acids. CDR1 and CDR2 from the germline V gene are LNHDA and SQIVND (reference sequence). CDR3 nucleotides: TGTGCCAGTAGTCCAGAGGGGGGGCAGAGCACTGAAGCTTTCTTT. Protein: CASSPEGGQSTEAFF.